The rows below give T cell receptor beta chains drawn from one sample of a study of vaccination effects on CD4 cells after COVID-19. Assay: immunoSEQ multiplex PCR; the TCRdb copy retains only in-frame clones and omits some. The sample comprises 35,000 to 55,000 clones, around 75% of which are singletons, and around 28% rests with the top ten. Antigens for these TCRs are unknown. The sequenced sample was CD4+ T cells from PBMCs cultured with a peptide pool, obtained before COVID-19 vaccination. The receptors were gathered from a human donor who had a prior SARS-CoV-2 infection. The CDR3 runs from the conserved cysteine through the conserved F or W. The D gene is left open where the match is weak. Size tells how often a clone was seen (once, few, many) or the class of an expanded clone, and some rows leave it out.

NA	NA	TRBV2	TRBJ2-5	CASSARQRETQYF	TGTGCCAGCAGTGCCCGACAGAGAGAGACCCAGTACTTC
NA	TRBD2	TRBV30	TRBJ2-5	CAWSVRGRRGYQETQYF	TGTGCCTGGAGTGTACGGGGCCGGCGGGGGTACCAAGAGACCCAGTACTTC
NA	NA	TRBV6-1	TRBJ1-2	CASSEAFPTTGNYGYTF	TGTGCCAGCAGTGAAGCTTTCCCGACGACAGGAAACTATGGCTACACCTTC
NA	TRBD2	TRBV9	TRBJ2-7	CASSTGLAFAEQYF	TGTGCCAGCAGCACGGGACTAGCGTTCGCCGAGCAGTACTTC
NA	NA	TRBV4-2	TRBJ2-3	CASSQGSVGDTQYF	TGTGCCAGCAGCCAAGGATCTGTTGGGGATACGCAGTATTTT
NA	TRBD1	TRBV20-1	TRBJ1-1	CSASGGGQGMTEAFF	TGCAGTGCTAGTGGTGGCGGACAGGGGATGACTGAAGCTTTCTTT
NA	TRBD2	TRBV20-1	TRBJ2-7	CSARLRDYIVF	TGCAGTGCTAGACTCCGGGACTATATCGTCTTC
NA	NA	TRBV6-6	TRBJ2-7	CASSYPHHSEQYF	TGTGCCAGCAGTTACCCGCATCATAGCGAGCAGTACTTC
NA	NA	TRBV19	TRBJ2-5	CASSTLWGETQYF	TGTGCCAGTAGTACCTTGTGGGGGGAGACCCAGTACTTC
NA	NA	TRBV10-3	TRBJ2-3	CAISGPGLANTDTQYF	TGTGCCATCAGTGGGCCGGGACTGGCCAACACAGATACGCAGTATTTT
NA	TRBD1	TRBV29-1	TRBJ1-4	CSVEGDRGKEKLFF	TGCAGCGTTGAAGGGGACAGGGGGAAGGAAAAACTGTTTTTT
NA	NA	TRBV23-1	TRBJ2-7	CASSQSRTHHYEQYF	TGCGCCAGCAGTCAATCCCGGACCCACCACTACGAGCAGTACTTC
NA	NA	TRBV7-8	TRBJ1-4	CASSPSRPPTNEKLFF	TGTGCCAGCAGCCCCAGCCGGCCCCCAACTAATGAAAAACTGTTTTTT
few	NA	TRBV19	TRBJ1-1	CASSGTLNTEAFF	TGTGCCAGTAGTGGTACCCTGAACACTGAAGCTTTCTTT
NA	TRBD2	TRBV7-9	TRBJ2-2	CASSSLAGDTGELFF	TGTGCCAGCAGCTCACTAGCGGGGGATACCGGGGAGCTGTTTTTT
NA	TRBD2	TRBV11-3	TRBJ2-3	CASSPRTSGSAYTQYF	TGTGCCAGCAGCCCCCGGACTAGCGGGAGTGCCTATACGCAGTATTTT
NA	NA	TRBV19	TRBJ1-1	CASSIGQGRQLEAFF	TGTGCCAGTAGTATCGGGCAGGGCAGGCAACTGGAAGCTTTCTTT
NA	NA	TRBV7-9	TRBJ2-5	CASSFVGQETQYF	TGTGCCAGCAGCTTCGTTGGCCAAGAGACCCAGTACTTC
once	NA	TRBV7-2	TRBJ2-1	CASSRSPRFYNEQFF	TGTGCCAGCAGCCGTAGTCCCCGGTTCTACAATGAGCAGTTCTTC
NA	NA	TRBV5-1	TRBJ1-3	CASSPGAQAGNTIYF	TGCGCCAGCAGCCCCGGGGCACAGGCTGGAAACACCATATATTTT
NA	TRBD2	TRBV7-2	TRBJ2-5	CASSSVAGTYPMQTQYF	TGTGCCAGCAGCTCAGTAGCGGGGACCTACCCAATGCAGACCCAGTACTTC
NA	NA	TRBV7-3	TRBJ2-1	CASSLLGVNEQFF	TGTGCCAGCAGCTTACTAGGAGTGAACGAGCAGTTCTTC
few	NA	TRBV2	TRBJ1-2	CASSLSTGYYGYTF	TGTGCCAGCAGTCTATCAACAGGATACTATGGCTACACCTTC
few	NA	TRBV3-1/TRBV3-2	TRBJ1-4	CASSQDLLSEKLFF	TGTGCCAGCAGCCAAGATCTCCTATCCGAAAAACTGTTTTTT
NA	TRBD1	TRBV24-1	TRBJ2-5	CATSDSVTGETQYF	TGTGCCACCAGTGATTCGGTGACAGGGGAGACCCAGTACTTC
NA	NA	TRBV7-5	TRBJ2-3	CARSLPSGKRTDTQYF	TGTGCCAGAAGCTTACCTAGCGGGAAACGCACAGATACGCAGTATTTT
NA	TRBD2	TRBV9	TRBJ2-1	CASSVGLAGTYNEQFF	TGTGCCAGCAGCGTAGGACTAGCGGGAACCTACAATGAGCAGTTCTTC
NA	NA	TRBV7-2	TRBJ2-5	CASSFSPGGGRGETQYF	TGTGCCAGCAGCTTCTCCCCCGGAGGGGGGAGGGGGGAGACCCAGTACTTC
few	NA	TRBV15	TRBJ1-2	CATSRDSGGYTF	TGTGCCACCAGCAGAGACTCTGGGGGCTACACCTTC
NA	NA	TRBV15	TRBJ1-5	CATSRDVLGQGDYGPQHF	TGTGCCACCAGCAGAGATGTACTGGGGCAGGGTGATTATGGGCCCCAGCATTTT
NA	NA	TRBV5-1	TRBJ1-1	CASSLEGDEAFF	TGCGCCAGCAGCTTGGAGGGGGATGAAGCTTTCTTT
NA	NA	TRBV5-1	TRBJ2-2	CASSLSQRTGELFF	TGCGCCAGCAGCTTGTCTCAGAGAACCGGGGAGCTGTTTTTT
NA	NA	TRBV5-1	TRBJ1-6	CASSPSSYNSPLHF	TGCGCCAGCAGCCCGAGCTCCTATAATTCACCCCTCCACTTT
NA	NA	TRBV6-5	TRBJ1-2	CASRVPGTIGGYTF	TGTGCCAGCAGAGTCCCAGGAACAATCGGCGGCTACACCTTC
NA	TRBD1	TRBV18	TRBJ1-2	CASSPKDRVYYGYTF	TGTGCCAGCTCACCTAAGGACAGGGTCTACTATGGCTACACCTTC
once	TRBD2	TRBV6-5	TRBJ2-3	CASSYSGLAGDTQYF	TGTGCCAGCAGTTACTCGGGACTAGCGGGGGATACGCAGTATTTT
NA	TRBD2	TRBV7-9	TRBJ2-2	CASSPTSGDTGELFF	TGTGCCAGCAGCCCGACTAGCGGGGACACCGGGGAGCTGTTTTTT
once	TRBD1	TRBV7-8	TRBJ2-7	CASSLARTGTYEQYF	TGTGCCAGCAGCTTAGCCAGGACAGGGACCTACGAGCAGTACTTC
NA	NA	TRBV11-2	TRBJ2-5	CASSLEVGWGTQYF	TGTGCCAGCAGCTTAGAGGTGGGCTGGGGGACCCAGTACTTC
once	NA	TRBV5-6	TRBJ2-5	CASSSLLERVQETQYF	TGTGCCAGCAGCTCCCTTTTAGAGCGGGTCCAAGAGACCCAGTACTTC
NA	NA	TRBV30	TRBJ1-1	CAWSVEGGTEAFF	TGTGCCTGGAGTGTGGAGGGGGGAACTGAAGCTTTCTTT
NA	NA	TRBV6-2/TRBV6-3	TRBJ2-7	CASSPAVTYEQYF	TGTGCCAGCAGTCCAGCGGTGACCTACGAGCAGTACTTC
NA	NA	TRBV28	TRBJ1-6	CASKGSYNSPLHF	TGTGCCAGCAAAGGCAGCTATAATTCACCCCTCCACTTT
NA	NA	TRBV2	TRBJ1-6	CASSTQGREAPLHF	TGTGCCTCATCTACCCAGGGACGAGAGGCACCCCTCCACTTT
once	NA	TRBV9	TRBJ2-5	CASSFEGGGTQYF	TGTGCCAGCAGTTTTGAGGGCGGAGGGACCCAGTACTTC
NA	NA	TRBV11-3	TRBJ1-1	CASSLDHSWNTEAFF	TGTGCCAGCAGCTTAGATCATTCGTGGAACACTGAAGCTTTCTTT